This T cell receptor beta chain was sequenced for a study of cytomegalovirus exposure and HLA in healthy donors. Study results and caveats: With high specificity and sensitivity, the classifier reportedly diagnosed cytomegalovirus status.

The CDR3 has 13 amino acids. Trimming left V 2 bases short and J 10 bases short, with 12 bases between. From germline, CDR1 is MDHEN and CDR2 SYDVKM. The table came from immunoSEQ multiplex PCR; TCRdb's copy has only in-frame clones and leaves some out. The data contain around 220,000 clones, around nine tenths of them singletons. Points on this clone: What it binds is unknown.

This chain connects TRBV28 to TRBJ2-1; D is undetermined. The sequence derives from a woman aged 18 to 35 in good health and CMV-seronegative. The source material was PBMCs. The CDR3 coding sequence is TGTGCCAGCAGTTTAGGAGACCCGGAGGAGCAGTTCTTC. Encoded protein: CASSLGDPEEQFF.